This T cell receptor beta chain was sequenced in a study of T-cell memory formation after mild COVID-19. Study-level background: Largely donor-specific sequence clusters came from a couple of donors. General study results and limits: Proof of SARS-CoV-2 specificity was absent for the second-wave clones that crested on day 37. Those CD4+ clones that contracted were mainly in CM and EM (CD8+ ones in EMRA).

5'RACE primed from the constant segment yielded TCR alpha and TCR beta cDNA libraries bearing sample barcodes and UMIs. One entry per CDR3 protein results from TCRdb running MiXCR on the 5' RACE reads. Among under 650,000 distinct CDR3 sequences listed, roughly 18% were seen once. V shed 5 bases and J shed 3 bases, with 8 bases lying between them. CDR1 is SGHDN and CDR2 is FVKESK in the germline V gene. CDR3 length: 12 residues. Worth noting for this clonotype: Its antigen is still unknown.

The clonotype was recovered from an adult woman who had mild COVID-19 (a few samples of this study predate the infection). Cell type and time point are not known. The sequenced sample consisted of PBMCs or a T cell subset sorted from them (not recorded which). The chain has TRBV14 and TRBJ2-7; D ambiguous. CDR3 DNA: TGTGCCAGCAGCGCGACAATCTACGAGCAGTACTTC. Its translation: CASSATIYEQYF.